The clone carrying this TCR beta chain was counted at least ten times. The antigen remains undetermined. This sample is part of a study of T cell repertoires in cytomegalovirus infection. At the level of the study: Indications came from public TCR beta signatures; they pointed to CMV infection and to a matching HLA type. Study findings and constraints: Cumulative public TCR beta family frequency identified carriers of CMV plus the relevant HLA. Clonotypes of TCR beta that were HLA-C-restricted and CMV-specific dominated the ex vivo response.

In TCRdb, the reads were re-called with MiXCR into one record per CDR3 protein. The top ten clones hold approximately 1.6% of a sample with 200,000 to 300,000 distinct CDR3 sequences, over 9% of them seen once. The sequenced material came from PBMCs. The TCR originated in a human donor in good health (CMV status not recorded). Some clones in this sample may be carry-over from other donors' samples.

The CDR3 DNA reads as TGTGCCAGCAGCCTAGCGGGGTCTTCCGGGGAGCTGTTTTTT. This codes for CASSLAGSSGELFF. The chain has TRBV6-6 and TRBJ2-2; 9 positions match TRBD2. V lost 6 bases and J lost 6; bases outside the gene matches: 5. Germline V gene data show CDR1 as MNHNY and CDR2 as SVGAGI (reference sequence). This CDR3 region has 14 residues.